This T cell receptor beta chain stems from a study of OX40 agonist ivuxolimab in advanced cancers. Looking at the study overall: Every patient in dose escalation had hepatocellular carcinoma, melanoma, renal cell or head and neck cancer. Checkpoint inhibitors had been given previously to roughly 40% of patients.

Study-level findings and limits: The study observed clonal expansion of CD4+ and CD8+ blood T cells by week 6 at 0.1 to 3.0 mg/kg.

On this clone itself: Its antigen is as yet unknown.

This table comes from immunoSEQ multiplex PCR, and its TCRdb copy is limited to in-frame clones, with some not included. The sample gives 59,000 or so clones, approximately 79% of which show up once; under 4.5% is in the top ten. Sequencing was performed on CD4+ or CD8+ T cells sorted from blood, taken in a trial of the OX40 agonist ivuxolimab. This receptor was taken from an adult with an advanced solid tumor such as melanoma, head and neck, liver or kidney cancer.

The CDR3 nucleotides read TGTGCCAGCAGCTCACTTAGCGGGAGTAAAGAGACCCAGTACTTC. As protein: CASSSLSGSKETQYF. The genes are TRBV11-2 and TRBJ2-5; 9 bases are a match to TRBD2. The CDR3 has 15 amino acids. CDR1 and CDR2 from the germline V gene are SGHAT and FQNNGV. The trim removed 4 bases at V and 3 bases at J, leaving 6 bases unmatched.